This T cell receptor beta chain was captured in a study of STAT5B mutations in CD4+ large granular lymphocyte leukemia. Whole-study findings and limits: 8/27 top patient clones versus 2/35 control clones were TRBV06-family.

This was a survey-level run. Measured with immunoSEQ multiplex PCR; TCRdb has only the in-frame clones, and not every one. Among tens of thousands of clones listed, approximately 74% were seen once. Control samples were healthy donors' buffy coats. Details on this clone: What it binds is not known.

Germline V lookup: CDR1 MNHEY, CDR2 SVGAGI. The V end was cut by 6 bases, the J end by 2 bases, with 13 bases between. This CDR3 spans 14 amino acids. The gene calls are TRBV6-5 and TRBJ1-2, with TRBD1 as a possible D gene (6 bases). The sample comprised CD4+ T cells from blood buffy coats. The TCR comes from a human donor in good health. CDR3 coding DNA: TGTGCCAGCAGGAAACAGGGTGCCAACTATGGCTACACCTTC. Its protein is CASRKQGANYGYTF.